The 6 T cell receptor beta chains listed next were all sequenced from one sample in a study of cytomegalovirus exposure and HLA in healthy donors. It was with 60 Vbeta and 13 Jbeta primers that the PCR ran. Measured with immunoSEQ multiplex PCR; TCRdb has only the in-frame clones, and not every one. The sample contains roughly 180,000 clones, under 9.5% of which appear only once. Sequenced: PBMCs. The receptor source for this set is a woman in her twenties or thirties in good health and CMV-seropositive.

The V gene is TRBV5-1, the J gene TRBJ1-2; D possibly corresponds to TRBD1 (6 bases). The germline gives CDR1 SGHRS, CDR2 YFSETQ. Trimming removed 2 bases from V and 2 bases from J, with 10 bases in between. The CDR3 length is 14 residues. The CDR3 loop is CASSFPGENYGYTF. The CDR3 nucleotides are TGCGCCAGCAGCTTTCCAGGGGAAAACTATGGCTACACCTTC. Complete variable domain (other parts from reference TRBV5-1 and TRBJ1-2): KAGVTQTPRYLIKTRGQQVTLSCSPISGHRSVSWYQQTPGQGLQFLFEYFSETQRNKGNFPGRFSGRQFSNSRSEMNVSTLELGDSALYLCASSFPGENYGYTFGSGTRLTVV.

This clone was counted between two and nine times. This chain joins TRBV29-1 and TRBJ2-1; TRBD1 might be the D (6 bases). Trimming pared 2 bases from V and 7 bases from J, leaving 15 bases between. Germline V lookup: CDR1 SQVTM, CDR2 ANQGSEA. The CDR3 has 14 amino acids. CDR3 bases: TGCAGCGTTGAAAGGGGCGCAGGGGCGAATGAGCAGTTCTTC. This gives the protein CSVERGAGANEQFF.

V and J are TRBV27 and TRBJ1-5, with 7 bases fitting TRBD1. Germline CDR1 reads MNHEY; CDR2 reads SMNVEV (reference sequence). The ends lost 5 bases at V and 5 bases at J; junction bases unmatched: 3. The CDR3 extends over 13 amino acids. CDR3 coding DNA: TGTGCCAGCAGTCAAGACAGGGATCAGCCCCAGCATTTT. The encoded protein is CASSQDRDQPQHF.

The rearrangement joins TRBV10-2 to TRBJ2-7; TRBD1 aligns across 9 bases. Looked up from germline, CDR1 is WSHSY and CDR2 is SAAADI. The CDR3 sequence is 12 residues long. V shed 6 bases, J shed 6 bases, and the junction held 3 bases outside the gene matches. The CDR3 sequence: CASRTGGGEQYF. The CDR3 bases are TGCGCCAGCAGAACAGGGGGCGGCGAGCAGTACTTC.

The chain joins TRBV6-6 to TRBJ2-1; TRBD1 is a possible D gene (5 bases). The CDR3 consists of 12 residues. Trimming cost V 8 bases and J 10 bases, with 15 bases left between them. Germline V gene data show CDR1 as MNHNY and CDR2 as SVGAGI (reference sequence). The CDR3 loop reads CASSQVSDEQFF. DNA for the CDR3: TGTGCCAGCTCACAGGTGTCGGACGAGCAGTTCTTC.

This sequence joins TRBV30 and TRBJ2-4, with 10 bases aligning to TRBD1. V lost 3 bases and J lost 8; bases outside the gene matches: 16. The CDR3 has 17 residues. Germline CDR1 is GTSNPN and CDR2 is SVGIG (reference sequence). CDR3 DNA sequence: TGTGCCTGGAGAGGACCAGGACAGGGGGTGGAAGGAGACATTCAGTACTTC. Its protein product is CAWRGPGQGVEGDIQYF.